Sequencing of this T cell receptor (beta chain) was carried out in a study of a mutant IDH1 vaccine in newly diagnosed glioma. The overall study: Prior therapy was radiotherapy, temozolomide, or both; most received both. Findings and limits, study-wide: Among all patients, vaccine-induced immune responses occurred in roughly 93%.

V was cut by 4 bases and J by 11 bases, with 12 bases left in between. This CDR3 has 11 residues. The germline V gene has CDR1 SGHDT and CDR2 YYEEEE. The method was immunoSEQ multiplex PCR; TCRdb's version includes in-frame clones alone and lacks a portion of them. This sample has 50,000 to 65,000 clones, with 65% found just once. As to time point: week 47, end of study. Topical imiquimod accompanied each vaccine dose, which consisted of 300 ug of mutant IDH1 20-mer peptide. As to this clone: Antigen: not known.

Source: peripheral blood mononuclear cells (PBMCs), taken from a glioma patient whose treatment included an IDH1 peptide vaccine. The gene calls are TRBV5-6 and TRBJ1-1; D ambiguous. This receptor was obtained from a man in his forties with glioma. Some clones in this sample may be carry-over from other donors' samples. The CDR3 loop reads CASSVDEDAFF. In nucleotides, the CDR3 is TGTGCCAGCAGCGTTGACGAGGACGCTTTCTTT.